The 23 T cell receptor beta chains given below trace back to one sample, sequenced in a study of regulatory T cells in long-lasting Graves disease. Time point: newly diagnosed GD, antithyroid drugs for less than 3 months. TCR sequences were obtained from RNA taken from PBMCs. Building the TCR beta libraries relied on iRepertoire HTBI primers, and CDR3 regions underwent Arm-PCR. From the multiplex PCR reads, TCRdb called clonotypes with MiXCR, one entry per CDR3 protein. The data show roughly 560,000 distinct CDR3 sequences, 12% seen once. The same sample was also studied in work on T cells in Graves' hyperthyroidism and ophthalmopathy.

The sequencing here drew on peripheral blood mononuclear cells (PBMCs), taken at new diagnosis, from a patient treated with antithyroid drugs. The receptor source for this set is a woman aged 25-40 years with Graves disease.

This clonotype was detected many times. The rearrangement joins TRBV7-9 to TRBJ2-5; the D is unclear. The germline V gene encodes CDR1 SEHNR and CDR2 FQNEAQ (reference sequence). The CDR3 has 14 residues. Trimming took off 4 bases at V and 2 bases at J, with 11 bases between the two ends. CDR3 sequence (DNA): TGTGCCAGCAGCTCGGTGGGCGATCAAGAGACCCAGTACTTC. As protein: CASSSVGDQETQYF. The full variable domain, rest sourced from reference TRBV7-9 and TRBJ2-5, is DTGVSQNPRHKITKRGQNVTFRCDPISEHNRLYWYRQTLGQGPEFLTYFQNEAQLEKSRLLSDRFSAERPKGSFSTLEIQRTEQGDSAMYLCASSSVGDQETQYFGPGTRLLVL.

The rearrangement uses TRBV6-1 and TRBJ2-3; D remains ambiguous. CDR3 length: 16 amino acids. Germline lookup yields CDR1 MNHNS and CDR2 SASEGT. Trimming stripped 1 base from V and 0 bases from J, with 11 bases between. CDR3 residues: CASSEVLAASTDTQYF. In DNA form, the CDR3 reads TGTGCCAGCAGTGAAGTGTTAGCAGCTAGCACAGATACGCAGTATTTT.

This clonotype was observed at least ten times. The chain couples TRBV12-3 or TRBV12-4 to TRBJ1-3; 7 nucleotides agree with TRBD1. The CDR3 has 13 residues. V dropped 6 bases and J dropped 4; count of bases not matched to a gene: 3. For the CDR3, the DNA is TGTGCCAGCAGCCCGACAGGGGGAAACACCATATATTTT. As protein: CASSPTGGNTIYF.

J is TRBJ2-1 and V is TRBV28; no clear D gene. This CDR3 is built from 10 residues. Per germline, CDR1 MDHEN and CDR2 SYDVKM. V was shortened by 7 bases and J by 12 bases, with 10 bases between the two germline ends. CDR3 residues: CASKGQLQFF. The CDR3, as DNA: TGTGCCAGCAAGGGCCAATTGCAGTTCTTC. Combining the CDR3 with reference TRBV28 and TRBJ2-1 gives the whole variable domain DVKVTQSSRYLVKRTGEKVFLECVQDMDHENMFWYRQDPGLGLRLIYFSYDVKMKEKGDIPEGYSVSREKKERFSLILESASTNQTSMYLCASKGQLQFFGPGTRLTVL.

This clonotype was counted only a few times. The chain has TRBV15 and TRBJ1-5, with unresolved D. Germline lookup yields CDR1 LNHNV and CDR2 YYDKDF (reference sequence). The V and J ends lost 0 bases and 5 bases respectively, with 20 bases between them. CDR3 length equals 18 residues. CDR3 DNA: TGTGCCACCAGCAGAGATCCCCGGGAGTGTGGTAAAGATCAGCCCCAGCATTTT. This gives the protein CATSRDPRECGKDQPQHF.

In its sample, this clonotype was seen many times. The chain recombines TRBV7-2 with TRBJ2-5; 13 positions match TRBD2. Trimming removed 6 bases from V and 5 bases from J; junction bases left unmatched: 12. Germline loops: CDR1 SGHTA, CDR2 FQGNSA. The CDR3 is 17 residues long. The CDR3, as DNA: TGTGCCAGCAGTGTGAAGAGGACTAGCGGGAGACGGGAGACCCAGTACTTC. Protein product: CASSVKRTSGRRETQYF.

This clonotype was observed a few times. A read error may explain this, as a much larger clone is one base away. The CDR3 spells CASSPTASPHEQYF. The CDR3, as DNA: TGTGCCAGCAGTCCTACTGCCTCCCCCCACGAGCAGTACTTC. The chain employs TRBV12-3 or TRBV12-4 and TRBJ2-7; D remains unclear. The CDR3 extends over 14 amino acids. V was clipped by 5 bases and J by 5 bases, with 16 bases between them.

In this sample, this clonotype turned up many times. The chain has TRBV7-9 and TRBJ2-3; D is perhaps TRBD1 (6 bases). The germline V gene has CDR1 SEHNR and CDR2 FQNEAQ (reference sequence). V lost 5 bases, J lost 2 bases, and 20 bases lay in between. The CDR3 covers 17 residues. The CDR3 reads CASSIPSGQTSTDTQYF. In nucleotides, the CDR3 is TGTGCCAGCAGCATACCCTCAGGACAGACGTCCACAGATACGCAGTATTTT.

About this clonotype itself: A read error may be the cause here, since a much bigger clone is one base away. This rearrangement joins TRBV29-1 to TRBJ2-1, with 7 bases matching TRBD1. Germline-derived CDR1 and CDR2 are SQVTM and ANQGSEA. The length of the CDR3 is 12 residues. The J segment lost 6 bases and the V segment lost 7 bases, leaving 6 bases of the junction unmatched. In DNA form, the CDR3 reads TGCAGCGGGGGGACAGCGGCCAATGAGCAGTTCTTC. It translates to CSGGTAANEQFF.

The chain links TRBV9 to TRBJ1-4; 7 positions match TRBD1. There are 14 residues in the CDR3. Losses at the gene ends were 3 bases for V and 8 bases for J; bases not matched to a gene: 7. Looked up from germline, CDR1 is SGDLS and CDR2 is YYNGEE. For the CDR3, the DNA is TGTGCCAGCAGCGCCCCCCAGGGGGGAGAAAAACTGTTTTTT. This encodes CASSAPQGGEKLFF.

This clonotype came up a few times. The chain is built from TRBV4-2 and TRBJ1-5; D is perhaps TRBD1 (5 bases). The V gene lost 3 bases and the J gene lost 3 bases, with 18 bases spanning the gap. Germline V gives CDR1 LGHNA, CDR2 YNFKEQ. CDR3 length: 17 amino acids. The CDR3 DNA is TGTGCCAGCAGCCACGATTGGGGATGGGGCTTCAATCAGCCCCAGCATTTT. Amino acid sequence: CASSHDWGWGFNQPQHF.

At least ten counts were recorded for this clonotype. In DNA, the CDR3 is TGTGCCAGCAGCCCCACGCAGGGGCTGCGCTATGGCTACACCTTC. It translates to CASSPTQGLRYGYTF. The rearrangement links TRBV7-2 to TRBJ1-2, with D maybe TRBD1 (6 bases). V lost 5 bases and J 4 bases, leaving 17 bases between the germline ends. Germline lookup yields CDR1 SGHTA and CDR2 FQGNSA. The CDR3 spans 15 residues.

This clonotype was counted many times. The rearrangement uses TRBV4-3 and TRBJ2-1, with 11 bases matching TRBD2. The CDR3 totals 16 residues. The V gene end was trimmed by 0 bases and the J gene end by 2 bases; junction bases not matched to a gene: 0. CDR1 is LGHNA, CDR2 YSLEER, per germline. The CDR3: CASSQETSGTYNEQFF. The DNA of the CDR3 is TGCGCCAGCAGCCAAGAGACTAGCGGGACCTACAATGAGCAGTTCTTC.

This clonotype was recorded at least ten times. The rearrangement joins TRBV27 to TRBJ2-1; D remains unclear. The CDR3 length is 13 residues. V was pared by 3 bases and J by 6 bases, with 9 bases between. The germline gives CDR1 MNHEY, CDR2 SMNVEV (reference sequence). The CDR3 DNA is TGTGCCAGCAGTTTGTTGCTATCCAATGAGCAGTTCTTC. The encoded protein is CASSLLLSNEQFF.

This clonotype was detected ten times or more. The CDR3 is CASSVGSGSSYNEQFF. In DNA, the CDR3 is TGCGCCAGCAGTGTGGGTAGCGGGAGCTCCTACAATGAGCAGTTCTTC. The J gene is TRBJ2-1, the V gene TRBV10-2, with 9 bases matching TRBD2. The CDR3 length is 16 residues. Germline V gives CDR1 WSHSY, CDR2 SAAADI. V was clipped by 4 bases and J by 0 bases; unmatched bases: 4.

This clonotype was recorded at least ten times. The rearrangement joins TRBV5-1 to TRBJ2-7; D perhaps matches TRBD1 (6 bases). The CDR3 is 14 residues long. Trimming removed 2 bases from V and 0 bases from J, with 9 bases in between. Germline V gives CDR1 SGHRS, CDR2 YFSETQ. CDR3 loop: CASSFKQGSYEQYF. In nucleotides, the CDR3 is TGCGCCAGCAGCTTTAAACAGGGCTCCTACGAGCAGTACTTC.

This clonotype was recorded many times. The chain is built from TRBV5-6 and TRBJ2-5, with D perhaps matching TRBD2 (6 bases). CDR3 size: 15 residues. Trimming took off 3 bases at V and 5 bases at J, with 17 bases between the two ends. Germline CDR1 reads SGHDT; CDR2 reads YYEEEE. The CDR3 sequence: CASSSGVGYRETQYF. In DNA form, the CDR3 reads TGTGCCAGCAGCTCGGGGGTTGGGTACCGGGAGACCCAGTACTTC.

This clonotype was found a few times. The germline gene is not matched at one end of the junction; a read error may be the cause. J is TRBJ1-1 and V is TRBV15; no definite D call. Germline CDR1 reads LNHNV; CDR2 reads YYDKDF (reference sequence). There are 17 residues in the CDR3. The CDR3 protein is CATSRIRHPSANTEASF. CDR3 DNA: TGTGCCACCAGCAGAATCCGACACCCTTCAGCGAACACTGAAGCTTCCTTT.

As concerns this clonotype: One base separates it from a far larger clone, so it is likely a read error. The chain combines TRBV11-1 with TRBJ2-1; D might be TRBD2 (5 bases). The CDR3 is 13 amino acids. The germline CDR1 and CDR2 sequences are SGHAT and FQDESV (reference sequence). For the CDR3, the DNA is TGTGCCAGCACCTTAATTAGAGGCGGGGAGCAGTTCTTC. This sequence encodes CASTLIRGGEQFF.

The V and J genes are TRBV12-3 or TRBV12-4 and TRBJ1-2; D call uncertain. This CDR3 spans 13 amino acids. V lost 5 bases and J 8 bases, leaving 15 bases between the germline ends. The chain's CDR3 is CASSGTRTWGYTF. The CDR3 nucleotides are TGTGCCAGCAGTGGTACTAGAACCTGGGGCTACACCTTC.

To note about this clonotype: Given a much more abundant clone one base away, this may be a read error. The rearrangement links TRBV18 to TRBJ2-1; 9 bases match TRBD1. The CDR3 length is 15 residues. CDR1 KGHSH and CDR2 LQKENI come from the germline V gene. The CDR3 spells CASSPTGGIYNDQFF. In DNA form, the CDR3 reads TGTGCCAGCTCACCGACAGGGGGTATATACAATGATCAGTTCTTC.

This clonotype was detected many times. The DNA for the CDR3 is TGTGCCAGCAGCCGAGCGGACTACGAGCAGTACTTC. It specifies CASSRADYEQYF. This chain links TRBV7-9 with TRBJ2-7; D is possibly TRBD2 (5 bases). The V gene lost 5 bases and the J gene lost 3 bases, with 8 bases spanning the gap. CDR1 and CDR2 (germline): SEHNR, FQNEAQ (reference sequence). The CDR3 runs to 12 residues.

This clonotype was seen a few times. The chain is built from TRBV27 and TRBJ2-1; D possibly corresponds to TRBD1 (6 bases). Trimming left V 3 bases short and J 0 bases short, with 9 bases between. The CDR3 is made up of 15 amino acids. Germline V gene lookup returns CDR1 MNHEY and CDR2 SMNVEV (reference sequence). CDR3 loop: CASSFPGVSYNEQFF. The CDR3 DNA reads as TGTGCCAGCAGTTTCCCAGGGGTCTCCTACAATGAGCAGTTCTTC.